This T cell receptor (beta chain) was captured in a study of cytomegalovirus exposure and HLA in healthy donors. Findings and caveats of the study: Cytomegalovirus-associated TCR beta chains were listed, numbering around 150. The classifier reportedly diagnosed cytomegalovirus status with high specificity and sensitivity.

This CDR3 is 15 amino acids long. The germline V gene has CDR1 SGHTA and CDR2 FQGNSA. V was pared by 5 bases and J by 5 bases, with 8 bases of the junction left unmatched. Repertoires were generated with immunoSEQ multiplex PCR, while TCRdb's copy carries only in-frame clones and drops some. Among about 68,000 clones listed, about 91% were seen once. These donors were members of the roughly 120-subject validation cohort, a group separate from the roughly 670-subject first cohort. A remark on this clone: Its cognate antigen is unknown.

The receptor was isolated from a man younger than 35 in good health and CMV-seronegative. This chain uses TRBV7-2 with TRBJ2-5; 10 nucleotides match TRBD2. Sequencing input: PBMCs. CDR3 sequence: CASSMASGRTETQYF. The CDR3 region has the DNA TGTGCCAGCAGCATGGCTAGCGGGAGAACTGAGACCCAGTACTTC.